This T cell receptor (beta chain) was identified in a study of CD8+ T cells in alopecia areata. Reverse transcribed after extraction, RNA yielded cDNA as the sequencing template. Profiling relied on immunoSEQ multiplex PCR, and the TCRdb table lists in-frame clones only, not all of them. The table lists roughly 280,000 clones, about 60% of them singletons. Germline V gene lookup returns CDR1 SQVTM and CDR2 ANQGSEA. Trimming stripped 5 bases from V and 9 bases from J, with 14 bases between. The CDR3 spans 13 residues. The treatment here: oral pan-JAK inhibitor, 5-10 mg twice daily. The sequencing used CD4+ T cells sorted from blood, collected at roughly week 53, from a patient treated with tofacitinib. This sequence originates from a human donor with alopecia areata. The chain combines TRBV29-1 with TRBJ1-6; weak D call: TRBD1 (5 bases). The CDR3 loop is CSVSDSLASPLHF. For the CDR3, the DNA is TGCAGCGTTTCCGACAGCCTTGCTTCACCCCTCCACTTT.